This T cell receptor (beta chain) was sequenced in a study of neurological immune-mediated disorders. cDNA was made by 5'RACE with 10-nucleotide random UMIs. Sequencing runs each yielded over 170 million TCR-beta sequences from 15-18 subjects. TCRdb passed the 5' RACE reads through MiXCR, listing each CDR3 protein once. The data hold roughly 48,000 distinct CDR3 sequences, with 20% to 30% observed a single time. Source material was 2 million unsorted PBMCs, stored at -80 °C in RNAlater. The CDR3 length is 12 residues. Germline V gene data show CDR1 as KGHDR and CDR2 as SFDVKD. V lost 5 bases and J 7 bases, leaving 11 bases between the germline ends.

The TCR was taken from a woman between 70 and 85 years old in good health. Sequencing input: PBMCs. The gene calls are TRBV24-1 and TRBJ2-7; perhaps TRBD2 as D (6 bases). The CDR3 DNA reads TGTGCCACCAGTGGTAGCGGTCGGGAGCAGTACTTC. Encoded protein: CATSGSGREQYF.